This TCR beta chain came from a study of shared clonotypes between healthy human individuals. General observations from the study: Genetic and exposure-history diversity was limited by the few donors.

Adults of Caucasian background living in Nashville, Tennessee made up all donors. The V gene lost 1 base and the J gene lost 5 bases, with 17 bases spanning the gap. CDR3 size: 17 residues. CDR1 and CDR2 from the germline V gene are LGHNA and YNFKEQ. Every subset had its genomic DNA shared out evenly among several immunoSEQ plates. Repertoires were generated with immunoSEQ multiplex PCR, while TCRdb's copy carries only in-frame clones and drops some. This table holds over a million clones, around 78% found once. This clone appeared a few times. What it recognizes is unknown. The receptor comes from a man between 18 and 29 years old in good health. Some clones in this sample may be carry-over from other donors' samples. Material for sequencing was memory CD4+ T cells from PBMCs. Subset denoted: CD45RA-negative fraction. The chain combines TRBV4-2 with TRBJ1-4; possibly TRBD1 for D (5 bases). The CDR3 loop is CASSQGFVGQGNEKLFF. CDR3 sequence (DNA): TGTGCCAGCAGCCAAGGTTTCGTTGGGCAGGGAAATGAAAAACTGTTTTTT.